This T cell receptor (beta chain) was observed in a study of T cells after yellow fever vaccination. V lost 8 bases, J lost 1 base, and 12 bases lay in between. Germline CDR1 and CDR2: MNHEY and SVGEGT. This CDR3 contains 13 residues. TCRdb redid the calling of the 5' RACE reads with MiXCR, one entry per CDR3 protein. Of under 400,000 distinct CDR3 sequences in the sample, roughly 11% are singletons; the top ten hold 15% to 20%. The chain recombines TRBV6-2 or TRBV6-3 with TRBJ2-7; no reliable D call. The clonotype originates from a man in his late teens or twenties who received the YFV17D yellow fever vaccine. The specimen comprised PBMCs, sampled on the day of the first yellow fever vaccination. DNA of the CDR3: TGTGCCAGCGGGGATACCAGATCCTACGAGCAGTACGTC. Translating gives CASGDTRSYEQYV.